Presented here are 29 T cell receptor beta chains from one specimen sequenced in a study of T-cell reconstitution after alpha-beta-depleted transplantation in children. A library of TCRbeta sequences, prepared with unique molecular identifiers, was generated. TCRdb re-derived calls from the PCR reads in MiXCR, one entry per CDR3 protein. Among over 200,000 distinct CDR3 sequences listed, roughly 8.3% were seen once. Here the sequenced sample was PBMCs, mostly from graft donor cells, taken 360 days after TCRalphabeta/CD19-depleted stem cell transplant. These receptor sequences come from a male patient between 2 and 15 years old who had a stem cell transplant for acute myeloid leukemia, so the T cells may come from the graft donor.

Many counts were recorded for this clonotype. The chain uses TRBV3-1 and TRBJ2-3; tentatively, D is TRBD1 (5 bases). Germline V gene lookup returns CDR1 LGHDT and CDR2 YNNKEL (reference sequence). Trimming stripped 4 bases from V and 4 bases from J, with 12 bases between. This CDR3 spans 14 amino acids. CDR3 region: CASSPQGRADTQYF. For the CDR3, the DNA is TGTGCCAGCAGCCCTCAGGGTAGGGCAGATACGCAGTATTTT.

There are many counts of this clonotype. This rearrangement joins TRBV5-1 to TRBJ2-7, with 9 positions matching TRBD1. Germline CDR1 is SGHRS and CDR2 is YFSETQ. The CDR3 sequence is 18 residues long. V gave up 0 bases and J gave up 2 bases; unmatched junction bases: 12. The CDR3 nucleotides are TGCGCCAGCAGCTTGGACCCGGGACAGGGAAATTATGCCTACGAGCAGTACGTC. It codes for CASSLDPGQGNYAYEQYV.

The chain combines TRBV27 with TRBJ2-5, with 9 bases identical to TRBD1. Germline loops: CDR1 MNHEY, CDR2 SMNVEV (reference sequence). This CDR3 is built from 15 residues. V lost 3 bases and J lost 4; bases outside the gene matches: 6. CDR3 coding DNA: TGTGCCAGCAGTTTGGGGACAGGGATGCGAGAGACCCAGTACTTC. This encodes CASSLGTGMRETQYF.

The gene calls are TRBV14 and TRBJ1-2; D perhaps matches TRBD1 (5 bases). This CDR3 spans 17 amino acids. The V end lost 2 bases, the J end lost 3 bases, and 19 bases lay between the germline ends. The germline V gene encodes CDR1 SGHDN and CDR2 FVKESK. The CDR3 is CASSQPLRDGKYYGYTF. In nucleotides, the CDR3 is TGTGCCAGCAGCCAACCCCTCCGGGACGGAAAATACTATGGCTACACCTTC.

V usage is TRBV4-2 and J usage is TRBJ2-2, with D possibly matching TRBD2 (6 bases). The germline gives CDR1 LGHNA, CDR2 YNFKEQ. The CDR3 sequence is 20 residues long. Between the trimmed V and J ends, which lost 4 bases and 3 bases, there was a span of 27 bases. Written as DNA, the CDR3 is TGTGCCAGCAGCCCGCGGCCGGGATCGGAGTTTCCGGGGGACACCGGGGAGCTGTTTTTT. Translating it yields CASSPRPGSEFPGDTGELFF.

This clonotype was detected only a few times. The CDR3 nucleotides read TGTGCCAGCAGTATGAGACTAGCGGCTAGCACAGATACGCAGTATTTT. It translates to CASSMRLAASTDTQYF. V and J are TRBV12-3 or TRBV12-4 and TRBJ2-3; 9 bases agree with TRBD2. The V and J ends lost 5 bases and 0 bases, in that order; junction bases with no gene match: 6. The CDR3 has 16 residues.

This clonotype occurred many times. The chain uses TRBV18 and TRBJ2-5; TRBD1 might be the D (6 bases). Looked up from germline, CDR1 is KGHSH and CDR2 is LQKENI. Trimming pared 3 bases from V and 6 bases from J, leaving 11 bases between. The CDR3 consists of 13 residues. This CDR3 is CASSPGQRKTQYF. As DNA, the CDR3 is TGTGCCAGCTCACCCGGACAGAGGAAGACCCAGTACTTC.

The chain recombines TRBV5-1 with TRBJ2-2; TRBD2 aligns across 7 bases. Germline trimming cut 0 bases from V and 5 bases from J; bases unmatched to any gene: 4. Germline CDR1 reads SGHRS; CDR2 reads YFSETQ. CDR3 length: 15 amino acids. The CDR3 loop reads CASSLATSQTGELFF. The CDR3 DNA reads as TGCGCCAGCAGCTTGGCGACTAGCCAAACCGGGGAGCTGTTTTTT.

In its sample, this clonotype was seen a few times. CDR3 nucleotide sequence: TGTGCCAGCAATAGAGGGACCGAGCAGTACGTC. Translation: CASNRGTEQYV. This rearrangement joins TRBV6-1 to TRBJ2-7; D possibly uses TRBD1 or TRBD2 (5 bases each). The CDR3 sequence is 11 residues long. Germline assignment: CDR1 MNHNS and CDR2 SASEGT. The V gene lost 7 bases and the J gene lost 6 bases, with 10 bases spanning the gap.

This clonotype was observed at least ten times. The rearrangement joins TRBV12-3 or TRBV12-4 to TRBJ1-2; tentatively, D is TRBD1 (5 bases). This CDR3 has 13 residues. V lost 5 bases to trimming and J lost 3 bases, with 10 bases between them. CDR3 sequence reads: CASSPQGDYGYTF. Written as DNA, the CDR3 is TGTGCCAGCAGTCCCCAGGGAGACTATGGCTACACCTTC.

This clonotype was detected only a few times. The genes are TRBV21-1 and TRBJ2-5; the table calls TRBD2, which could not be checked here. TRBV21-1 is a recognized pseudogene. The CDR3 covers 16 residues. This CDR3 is CASSPRTSGPKETQYF. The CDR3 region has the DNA TGTGCCAGCAGCCCCCGGACTAGCGGGCCAAAAGAGACCCAGTACTTC.

The CDR3, as DNA: TGTGCCAGCAGCTTAGGAGGACAAGACTACGAGCAGTACTTC. Amino acid sequence: CASSLGGQDYEQYF. The V gene is TRBV11-1, the J gene TRBJ2-7; perhaps TRBD1 as D (5 bases). V lost 1 base and J 3 bases, leaving 10 bases between the germline ends. The CDR3 sequence is 14 residues long. Germline lookup yields CDR1 SGHAT and CDR2 FQDESV (reference sequence).

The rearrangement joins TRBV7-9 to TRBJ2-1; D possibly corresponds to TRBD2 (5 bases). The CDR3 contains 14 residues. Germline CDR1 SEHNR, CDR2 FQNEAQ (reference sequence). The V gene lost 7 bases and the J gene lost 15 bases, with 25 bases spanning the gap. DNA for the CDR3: TGTGCCAGCACCCCCGGGATTCTGGACCCAGCATGGTTCTTC. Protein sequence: CASTPGILDPAWFF.

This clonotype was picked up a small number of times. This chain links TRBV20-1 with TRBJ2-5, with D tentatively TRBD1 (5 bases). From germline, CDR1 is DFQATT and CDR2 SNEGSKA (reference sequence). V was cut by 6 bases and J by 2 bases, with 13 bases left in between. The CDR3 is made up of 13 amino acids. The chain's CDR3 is CSAPRQGQETQYF. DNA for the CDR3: TGCAGTGCCCCTCGCCAGGGACAAGAGACCCAGTACTTC.

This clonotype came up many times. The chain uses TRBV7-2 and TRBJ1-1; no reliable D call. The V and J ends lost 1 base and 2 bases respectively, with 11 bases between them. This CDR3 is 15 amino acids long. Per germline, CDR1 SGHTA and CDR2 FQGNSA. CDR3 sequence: CASSLVQASNTEAFF. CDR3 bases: TGTGCCAGCAGCTTAGTTCAGGCGAGCAACACTGAAGCTTTCTTT.

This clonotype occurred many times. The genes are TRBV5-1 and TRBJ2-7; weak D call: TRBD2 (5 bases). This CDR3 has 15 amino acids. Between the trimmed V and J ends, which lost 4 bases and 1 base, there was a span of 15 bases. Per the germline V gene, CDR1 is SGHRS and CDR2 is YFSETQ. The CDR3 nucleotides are TGCGCCAGCAGCCTCGAGAGGACGGGATCCTACGAGCAGTACGTC. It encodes CASSLERTGSYEQYV.

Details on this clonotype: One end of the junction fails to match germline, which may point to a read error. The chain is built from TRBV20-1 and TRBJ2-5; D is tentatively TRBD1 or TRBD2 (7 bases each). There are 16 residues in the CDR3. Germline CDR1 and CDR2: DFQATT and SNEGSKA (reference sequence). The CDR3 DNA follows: TGCTGTGCTAGAGATTGGGAGGGGGCCCCCCAAGAGACCCAGTACTTC. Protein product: CCARDWEGAPQETQYF.

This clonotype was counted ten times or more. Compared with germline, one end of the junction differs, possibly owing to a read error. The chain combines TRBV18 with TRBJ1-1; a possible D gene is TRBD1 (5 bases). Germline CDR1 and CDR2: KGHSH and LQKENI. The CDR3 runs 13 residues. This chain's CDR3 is CASSPGQNTEAFF. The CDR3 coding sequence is TGCGCCAGCAGCCCTGGACAGAACACTGAAGCTTTCTTT.

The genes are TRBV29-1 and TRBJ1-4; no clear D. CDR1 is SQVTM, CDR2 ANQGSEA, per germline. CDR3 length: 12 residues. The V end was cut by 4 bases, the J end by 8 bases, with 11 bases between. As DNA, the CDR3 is TGCAGCGTTGGGACCCCGGGCGAAAAACTGTTTTTT. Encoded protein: CSVGTPGEKLFF. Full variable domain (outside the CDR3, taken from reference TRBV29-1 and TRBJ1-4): SAVISQKPSRDICQRGTSLTIQCQVDSQVTMMFWYRQQPGQSLTLIATANQGSEATYESGFVIDKFPISRPNLTFSTLTVSNMSPEDSSIYLCSVGTPGEKLFFGSGTQLSVL.

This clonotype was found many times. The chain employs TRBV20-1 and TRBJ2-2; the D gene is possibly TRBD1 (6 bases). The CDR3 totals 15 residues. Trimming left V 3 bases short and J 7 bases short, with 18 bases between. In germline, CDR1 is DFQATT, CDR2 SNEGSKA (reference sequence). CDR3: CSASSFRGSYGELFF. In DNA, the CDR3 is TGCAGTGCTAGCTCTTTCAGGGGATCATACGGGGAGCTGTTTTTT.

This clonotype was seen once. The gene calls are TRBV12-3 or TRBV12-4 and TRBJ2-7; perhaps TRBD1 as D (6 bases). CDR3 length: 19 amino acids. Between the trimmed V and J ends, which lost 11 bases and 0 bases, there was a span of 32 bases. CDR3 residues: CACCLARKIGQFASYEQYF. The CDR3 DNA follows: TGTGCCTGCTGTTTAGCGCGAAAGATAGGACAGTTTGCCTCCTACGAGCAGTACTTC.

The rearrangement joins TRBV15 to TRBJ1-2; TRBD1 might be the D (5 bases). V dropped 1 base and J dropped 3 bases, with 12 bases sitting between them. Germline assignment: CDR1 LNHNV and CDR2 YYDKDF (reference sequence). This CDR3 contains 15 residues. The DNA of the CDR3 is TGTGCCACCAGCAGAGTCGACAGCAACTACTATGGCTACACCTTC. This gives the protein CATSRVDSNYYGYTF. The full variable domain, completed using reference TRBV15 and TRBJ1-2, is DAMVIQNPRYQVTQFGKPVTLSCSQTLNHNVMYWYQQKSSQAPKLLFHYYDKDFNNEADTPDNFQSRRPNTSFCFLDIRSPGLGDTAMYLCATSRVDSNYYGYTFGSGTRLTVV.

The CDR3 region is CASSEDSHGYTF. The CDR3 DNA is TGCGCCAGCAGCGAGGACAGTCATGGCTACACCTTC. The genes are TRBV5-1 and TRBJ1-2, with a possible D match to TRBD1 (6 bases). Germline CDR1 is SGHRS and CDR2 is YFSETQ. V was pared by 4 bases and J by 6 bases, with 10 bases between. The CDR3 totals 12 residues.

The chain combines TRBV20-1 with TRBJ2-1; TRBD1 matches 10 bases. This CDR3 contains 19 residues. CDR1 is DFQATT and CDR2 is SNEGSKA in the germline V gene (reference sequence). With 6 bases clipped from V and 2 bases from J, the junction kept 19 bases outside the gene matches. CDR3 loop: CSALATGGSPTITYNEQFF. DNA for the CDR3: TGCAGTGCCCTGGCGACAGGGGGCTCACCCACTATCACCTACAATGAGCAGTTCTTC.

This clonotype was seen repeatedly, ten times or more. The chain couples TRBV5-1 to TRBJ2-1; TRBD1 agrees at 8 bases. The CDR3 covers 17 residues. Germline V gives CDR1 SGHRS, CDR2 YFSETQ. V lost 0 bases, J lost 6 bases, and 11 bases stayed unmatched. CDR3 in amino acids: CASSLAVRDRMSNEQFF. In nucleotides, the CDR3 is TGCGCCAGCAGCTTGGCCGTTAGGGACAGGATGAGCAATGAGCAGTTCTTC.

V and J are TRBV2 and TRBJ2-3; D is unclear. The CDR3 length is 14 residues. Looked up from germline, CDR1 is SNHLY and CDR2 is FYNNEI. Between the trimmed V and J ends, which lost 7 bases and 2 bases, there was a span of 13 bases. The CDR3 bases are TGTGCCAGCACTCGGACCCGAAACACAGATACGCAGTATTTT. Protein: CASTRTRNTDTQYF.

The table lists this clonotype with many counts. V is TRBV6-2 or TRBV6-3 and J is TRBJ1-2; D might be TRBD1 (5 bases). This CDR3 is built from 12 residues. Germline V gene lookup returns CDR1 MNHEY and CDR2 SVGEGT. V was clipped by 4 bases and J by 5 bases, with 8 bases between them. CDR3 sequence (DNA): TGTGCCAGCAGTTCGACAGCATATGGCTACACCTTC. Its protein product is CASSSTAYGYTF.

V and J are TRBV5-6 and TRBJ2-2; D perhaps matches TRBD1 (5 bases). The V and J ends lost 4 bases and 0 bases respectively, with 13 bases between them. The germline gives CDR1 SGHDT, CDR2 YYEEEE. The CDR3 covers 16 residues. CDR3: CASSRVTVPNTGELFF. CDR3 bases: TGTGCCAGCAGCCGCGTGACAGTACCGAACACCGGGGAGCTGTTTTTT.

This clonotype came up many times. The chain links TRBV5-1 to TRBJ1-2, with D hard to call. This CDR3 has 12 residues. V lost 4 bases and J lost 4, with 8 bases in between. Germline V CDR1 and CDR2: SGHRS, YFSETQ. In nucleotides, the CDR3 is TGCGCCAGCAGCACGGACGGCTATGGCTACACCTTC. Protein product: CASSTDGYGYTF.